The 9 T cell receptor beta chains presented below share a single source sample, sequenced in a study of early T cells in non-severe SARS-CoV-2 infection. Each CDR3 protein gets one entry after TCRdb re-called the 5' RACE reads with MiXCR. The sample records some 81,000 distinct CDR3 sequences, over 9% being singletons. Sequences were obtained from whole blood. The source is an adult who was a healthcare worker with PCR-confirmed SARS-CoV-2 infection or an uninfected control (not recorded which).

This clonotype was counted once. This chain connects TRBV20-1 to TRBJ2-1, with TRBD2 matching 13 bases. CDR1 is DFQATT, CDR2 SNEGSKA, per germline (reference sequence). V shed 5 bases, J shed 5 bases, and the junction held 3 bases outside the gene matches. This CDR3 comprises 14 residues. The CDR3 sequence: CSALGTSGNNEQFF. In DNA, the CDR3 is TGCAGTGCTCTCGGGACTAGCGGGAACAATGAGCAGTTCTTC.

The chain carries TRBV11-2 and TRBJ2-4; possible D gene TRBD2, 7 bases. This CDR3 contains 17 residues. Between the trimmed V and J ends, which lost 1 base and 3 bases, there was a span of 16 bases. Per the germline V gene, CDR1 is SGHAT and CDR2 is FQNNGV. The CDR3 sequence: CASSLGGLADFKNIQYF. The CDR3 DNA reads TGTGCCAGCAGCTTAGGGGGGCTAGCGGACTTCAAAAACATTCAGTACTTC.

In its sample, this clonotype was seen many times. J is TRBJ1-1 and V is TRBV10-3; D unresolved. In germline, CDR1 is ENHRY, CDR2 SYGVKD. V was pared by 11 bases and J by 1 base, with 5 bases between. CDR3 length: 10 amino acids. For the CDR3, the DNA is TGTGCCGCGGGGAACACTGAAGCTTTCTTT. Translated, it gives CAAGNTEAFF.

The V call is TRBV30, the J call TRBJ2-3; the D is unclear. Trimming cost V 1 base and J 4 bases, with 3 bases left between them. This CDR3 has 11 amino acids. The germline V gene encodes CDR1 GTSNPN and CDR2 SVGIG (reference sequence). The CDR3 sequence is CAWSAADTQYF. DNA of the CDR3: TGTGCCTGGAGTGCCGCAGATACGCAGTATTTT.

This clonotype appeared many times. V usage is TRBV4-1 and J usage is TRBJ2-2; D gene uncertain. Trimming stripped 0 bases from V and 3 bases from J, with 2 bases between. The CDR3 loop spans 13 amino acids. The germline V gene has CDR1 MGHRA and CDR2 YSYEKL. CDR3 nucleotide sequence: TGCGCCAGCAGCCAAGATCACACCGGGGAGCTGTTTTTT. Translating it yields CASSQDHTGELFF.

The chain recombines TRBV5-1 with TRBJ2-7; TRBD2 might be the D (5 bases). Germline loops: CDR1 SGHRS, CDR2 YFSETQ. The CDR3 loop spans 14 amino acids. Trimming took 0 bases from V and 6 from J, leaving 13 bases between them. The CDR3 DNA sequence: TGCGCCAGCAGCTTGGAAGGGCAAGAGGGCGAGCAGTACTTC. It translates to CASSLEGQEGEQYF.

At least ten counts were recorded for this clonotype. The J gene is TRBJ2-1, the V gene TRBV24-1; either TRBD1 or TRBD2 may supply D (5 bases each). Trimming took 7 bases from V and 7 from J, leaving 19 bases between them. This CDR3 spans 15 amino acids. Germline V gene lookup returns CDR1 KGHDR and CDR2 SFDVKD. Here the CDR3 reads CATRDETPWGNEQFF. The CDR3 DNA sequence: TGTGCCACCAGAGACGAGACACCCTGGGGGAATGAGCAGTTCTTC.

This clonotype showed up just a few times. DNA for the CDR3: TGTGCCATGACGGGGCAGGGGGCCCACGAGCAGTACTTC. It specifies CAMTGQGAHEQYF. J is TRBJ2-7 and V is TRBV5-4; 8 positions agree with TRBD1. After removal of 9 bases from V and 5 bases from J, the junction contained 10 bases not matched to a gene. The CDR3 has 13 amino acids. Germline CDR1 reads SGHNT; CDR2 reads YYREEE (reference sequence).

This clonotype was seen repeatedly, ten times or more. V usage is TRBV12-5 and J usage is TRBJ2-4; 7 bases map to TRBD1. CDR3 size: 13 residues. V dropped 6 bases and J dropped 4; count of bases not matched to a gene: 3. CDR1 is LGHNT, CDR2 FRNRAP, per germline. The CDR3 DNA reads as TGTGCTAGTGGAATGGACAGGAAAAACATTCAGTACTTC. Its translation is CASGMDRKNIQYF.